This TCR beta chain was sequenced during a study of OX40 agonist ivuxolimab in advanced cancers. The investigators sampled blood at baseline, at cycle 4 day 1, and at cycle 7 day 1. Notes on this clone: The target antigen is unknown.

Assay: immunoSEQ multiplex PCR; the TCRdb copy retains only in-frame clones and omits some. Of under 85,000 clones listed, roughly 90% are singletons. V dropped 0 bases and J dropped 4; count of bases not matched to a gene: 3. Germline loops: CDR1 SGHNT, CDR2 YYREEE (reference sequence). There are 15 residues in the CDR3. General study points: Expanded clones were, on average, more numerous among CD8+ T cells than CD4+.

The sequenced sample was CD4+ or CD8+ T cells sorted from blood, obtained in a trial of the OX40 agonist ivuxolimab. The TCR comes from an adult with an advanced solid tumor such as melanoma, head and neck, liver or kidney cancer. The chain employs TRBV5-4 and TRBJ2-3, with 9 bases lining up with TRBD2. The CDR3 region has the DNA TGTGCCAGCAGCTTGGTTGCGGGGGGGGCAGATACGCAGTATTTT. It codes for CASSLVAGGADTQYF.